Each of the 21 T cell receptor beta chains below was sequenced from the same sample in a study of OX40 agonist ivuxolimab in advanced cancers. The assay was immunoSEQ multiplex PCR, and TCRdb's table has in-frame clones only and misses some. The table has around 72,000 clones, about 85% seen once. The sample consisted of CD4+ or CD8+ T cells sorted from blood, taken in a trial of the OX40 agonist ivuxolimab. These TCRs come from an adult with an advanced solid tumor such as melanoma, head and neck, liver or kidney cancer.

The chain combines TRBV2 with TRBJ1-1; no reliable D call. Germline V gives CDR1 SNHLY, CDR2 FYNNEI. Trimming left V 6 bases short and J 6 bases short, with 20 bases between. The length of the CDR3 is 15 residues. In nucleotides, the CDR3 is TGTGCCAGCAGCGCCCAGGCCCCCGTAGTCTCTGAAGCTTTCTTT. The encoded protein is CASSAQAPVVSEAFF.

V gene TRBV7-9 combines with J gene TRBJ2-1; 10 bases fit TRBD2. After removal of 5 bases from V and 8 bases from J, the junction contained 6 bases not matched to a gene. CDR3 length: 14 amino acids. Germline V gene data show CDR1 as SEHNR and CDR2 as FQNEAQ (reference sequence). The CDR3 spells CASSAGLASDEQFF. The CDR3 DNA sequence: TGTGCCAGCAGCGCGGGACTAGCGAGCGATGAGCAGTTCTTC.

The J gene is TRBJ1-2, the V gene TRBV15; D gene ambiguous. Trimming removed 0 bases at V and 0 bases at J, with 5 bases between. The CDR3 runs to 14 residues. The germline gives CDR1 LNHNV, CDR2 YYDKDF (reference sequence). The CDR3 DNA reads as TGTGCCACCAGCAGAGAGCCTTCTAACTATGGCTACACCTTC. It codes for CATSREPSNYGYTF.

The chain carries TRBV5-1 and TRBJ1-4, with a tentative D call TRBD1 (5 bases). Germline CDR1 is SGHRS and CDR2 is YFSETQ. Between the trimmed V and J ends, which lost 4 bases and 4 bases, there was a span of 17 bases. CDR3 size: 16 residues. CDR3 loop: CASSTVPGRDNEKLFF. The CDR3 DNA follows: TGCGCCAGCAGCACAGTGCCGGGACGTGATAATGAAAAACTGTTTTTT.

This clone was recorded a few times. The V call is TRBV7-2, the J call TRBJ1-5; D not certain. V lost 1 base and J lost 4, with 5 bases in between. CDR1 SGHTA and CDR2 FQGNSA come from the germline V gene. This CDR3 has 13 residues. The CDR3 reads CASSLVFNQPQHF. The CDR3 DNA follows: TGTGCCAGCAGCTTAGTGTTTAATCAGCCCCAGCATTTT.

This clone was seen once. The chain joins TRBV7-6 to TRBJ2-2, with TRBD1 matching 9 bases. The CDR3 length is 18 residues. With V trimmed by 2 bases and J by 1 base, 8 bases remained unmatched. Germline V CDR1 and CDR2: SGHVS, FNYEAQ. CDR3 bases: TGTGCCAGCAGCTTACATATCCCGGGACAGGGGAACACCGGGGAGCTGTTTTTT. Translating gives CASSLHIPGQGNTGELFF.

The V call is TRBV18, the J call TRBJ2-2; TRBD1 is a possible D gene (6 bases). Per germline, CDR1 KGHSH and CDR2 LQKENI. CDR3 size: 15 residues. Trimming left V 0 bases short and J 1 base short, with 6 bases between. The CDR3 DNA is TGTGCCAGCTCACCACCGGGACAGAACACCGGGGAGCTGTTTTTT. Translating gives CASSPPGQNTGELFF.

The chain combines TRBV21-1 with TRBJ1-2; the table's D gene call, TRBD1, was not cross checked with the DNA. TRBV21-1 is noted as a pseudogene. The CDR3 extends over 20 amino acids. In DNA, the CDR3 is TGTGCCAGCAGCAAAATATGGGGCCGAGAGCAGGGTCCTGGGGACTATGGCTACACCTTC. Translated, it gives CASSKIWGREQGPGDYGYTF.

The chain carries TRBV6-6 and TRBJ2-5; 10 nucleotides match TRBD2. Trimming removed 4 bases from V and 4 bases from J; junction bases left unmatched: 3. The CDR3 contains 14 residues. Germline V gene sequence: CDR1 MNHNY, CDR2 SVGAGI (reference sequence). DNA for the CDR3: TGTGCCAGCAGTTCGGCTAGCGGGAGAGAGACCCAGTACTTC. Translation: CASSSASGRETQYF.

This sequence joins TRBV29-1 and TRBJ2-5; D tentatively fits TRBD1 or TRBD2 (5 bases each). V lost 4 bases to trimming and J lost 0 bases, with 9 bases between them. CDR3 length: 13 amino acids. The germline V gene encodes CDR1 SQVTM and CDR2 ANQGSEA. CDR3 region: CSVGGENQETQYF. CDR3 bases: TGCAGCGTTGGAGGGGAGAACCAAGAGACCCAGTACTTC.

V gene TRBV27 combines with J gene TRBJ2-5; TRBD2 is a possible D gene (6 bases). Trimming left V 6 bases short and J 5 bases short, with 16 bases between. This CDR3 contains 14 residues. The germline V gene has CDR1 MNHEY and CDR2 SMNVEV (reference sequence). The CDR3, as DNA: TGTGCCAGCAGGAGAGGGCTCGGAGGGGAGACCCAGTACTTC. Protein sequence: CASRRGLGGETQYF.

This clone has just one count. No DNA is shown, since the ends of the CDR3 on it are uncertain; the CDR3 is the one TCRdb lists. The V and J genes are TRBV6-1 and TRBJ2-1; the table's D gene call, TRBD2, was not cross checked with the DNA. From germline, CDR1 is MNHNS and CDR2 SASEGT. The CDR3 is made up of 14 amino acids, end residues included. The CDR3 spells CASSEGVAGGARFF.

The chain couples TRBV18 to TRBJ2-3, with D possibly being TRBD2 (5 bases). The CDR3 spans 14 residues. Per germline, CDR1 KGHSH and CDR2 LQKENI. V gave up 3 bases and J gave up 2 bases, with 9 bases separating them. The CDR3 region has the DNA TGTGCCAGCTCACCGCGAGGGCTCACAGATACGCAGTATTTT. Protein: CASSPRGLTDTQYF.

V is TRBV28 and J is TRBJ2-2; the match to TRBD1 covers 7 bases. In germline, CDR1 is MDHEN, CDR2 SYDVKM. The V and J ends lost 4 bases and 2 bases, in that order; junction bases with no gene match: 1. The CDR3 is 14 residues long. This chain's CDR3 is CASSWDRNTGELFF. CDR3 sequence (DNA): TGTGCCAGCAGTTGGGACAGAAACACCGGGGAGCTGTTTTTT.

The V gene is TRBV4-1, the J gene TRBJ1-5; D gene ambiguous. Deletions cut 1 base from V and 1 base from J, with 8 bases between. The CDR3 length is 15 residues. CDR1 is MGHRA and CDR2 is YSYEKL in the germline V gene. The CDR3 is CASSQGSGSNQPQHF. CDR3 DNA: TGCGCCAGCAGCCAAGGAAGTGGGAGCAATCAGCCCCAGCATTTT.

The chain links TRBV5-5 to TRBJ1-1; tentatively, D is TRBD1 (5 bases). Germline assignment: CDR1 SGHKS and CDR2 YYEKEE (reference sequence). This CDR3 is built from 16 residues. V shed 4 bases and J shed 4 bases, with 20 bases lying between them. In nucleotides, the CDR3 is TGTGCCAGCAGCCCAGGGTCGCGACCCGTCGGCACTGAAGCTTTCTTT. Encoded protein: CASSPGSRPVGTEAFF.

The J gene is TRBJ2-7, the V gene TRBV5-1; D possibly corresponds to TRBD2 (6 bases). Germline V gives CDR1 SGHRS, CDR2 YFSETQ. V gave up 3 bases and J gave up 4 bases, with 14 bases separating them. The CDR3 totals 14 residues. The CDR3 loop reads CASSSPGLDYEQYF. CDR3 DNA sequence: TGCGCCAGCAGCTCTCCGGGACTGGATTACGAGCAGTACTTC.

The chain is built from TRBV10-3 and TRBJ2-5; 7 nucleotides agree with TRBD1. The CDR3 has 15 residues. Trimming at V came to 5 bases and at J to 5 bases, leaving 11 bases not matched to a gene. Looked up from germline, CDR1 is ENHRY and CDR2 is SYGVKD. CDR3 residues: CAISSLDRARETQYF. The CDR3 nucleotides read TGTGCCATCAGTTCCCTCGACAGGGCCCGGGAGACCCAGTACTTC.

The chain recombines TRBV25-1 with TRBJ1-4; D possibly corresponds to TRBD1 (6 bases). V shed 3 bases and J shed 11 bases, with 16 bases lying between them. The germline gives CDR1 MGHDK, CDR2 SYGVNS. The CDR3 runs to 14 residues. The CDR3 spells CASSESGRTGKLFF. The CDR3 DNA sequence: TGTGCCAGCAGTGAGTCGGGCCGAACAGGGAAACTGTTTTTT. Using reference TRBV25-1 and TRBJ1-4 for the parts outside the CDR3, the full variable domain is EADIYQTPRYLVIGTGKKITLECSQTMGHDKMYWYQQDPGMELHLIHYSYGVNSTEKGDLSSESTVSRIRTEHFPLTLESARPSHTSQYLCASSESGRTGKLFFGSGTQLSVL.

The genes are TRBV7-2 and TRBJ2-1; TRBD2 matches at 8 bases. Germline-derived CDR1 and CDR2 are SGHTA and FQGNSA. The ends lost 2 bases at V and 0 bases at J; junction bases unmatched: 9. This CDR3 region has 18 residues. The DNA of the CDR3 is TGTGCCAGCAGCTTATATAGCTCGGGAGGGAGCTCCTACAATGAGCAGTTCTTC. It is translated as CASSLYSSGGSSYNEQFF.

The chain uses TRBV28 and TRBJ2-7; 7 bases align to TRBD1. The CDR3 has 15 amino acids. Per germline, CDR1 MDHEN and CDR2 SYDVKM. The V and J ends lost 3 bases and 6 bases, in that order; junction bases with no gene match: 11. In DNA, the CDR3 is TGTGCCAGCAGTTTTAGGCCACAGGGGACGGGCGAGCAGTACTTC. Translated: CASSFRPQGTGEQYF.